This is a list of T cell receptor beta chains from one sample in a study of identical twins. A single record per CDR3 protein comes from TCRdb applying MiXCR to the 5' RACE reads. This sample yields 400,000 to 550,000 distinct CDR3 sequences, of which around 20% are seen a single time; 0.75% to 0.95% belongs to the top ten. These data are also associated with another study on T cells expressing NK-cell markers.

What was sequenced was CD4+ T cells sorted from blood. The receptors were sampled from a young woman in good health. CDR3s include the opening cysteine and the closing phenylalanine or tryptophan. D genes are given only for firm matches. Where a row states a size, it is once, few, many or the class of an expanded clone; other rows omit it.

clone_size j_call d_call v_call cdr3_nt cdr3_aa
few TRBJ2-7 . TRBV25-1 TGTGCCACCCAAGCTGAAGCCGCAGACTACGAGCAGTACTTC CATQAEAADYEQYF
. TRBJ2-3 . TRBV3-1 TGTGCCAGCACCCAAGGACAGACCAGCACAGATACGCAGTATTTT CASTQGQTSTDTQYF
. TRBJ2-2 . TRBV3-1 TGTGCCAGCAGATTTGCGGGCTCCAACACCGGGGAGCTGTTTTTT CASRFAGSNTGELFF
. TRBJ2-3 . TRBV29-1 TGCAGCGTTGGGCAGGACACAGATACGCAGTATTTT CSVGQDTDTQYF
. TRBJ2-3 TRBD1 TRBV7-9 TGTGCCAGGGGACAGGACACAGATACGCAGTATTTT CARGQDTDTQYF
many TRBJ2-1 . TRBV12-3/TRBV12-4 TGTGCCAGCAGTTTGGGTGGGGTAGTGGTACAGTTCTTC CASSLGGVVVQFF
. TRBJ2-2 TRBD2 TRBV15 TGTGCCACAGGGAGGGTCGCGAACACCGGGGAGCTGTTTTTT CATGRVANTGELFF
few TRBJ1-4 . TRBV5-1 TGCGCCAGCAGCCCTGAAAGTAATGAAAAACTGTTTTTT CASSPESNEKLFF
. TRBJ1-5 . TRBV12-3/TRBV12-4 TGTGCCAGCAGTTCTCGACCCGGACGGGCGGCCCAGCATTTT CASSSRPGRAAQHF
few TRBJ2-1 . TRBV12-3/TRBV12-4 TGTGCCAGCAGTTTAGCCGGTTCGGCCCAAAATGAGCAGTTCTTC CASSLAGSAQNEQFF
. TRBJ2-7 . TRBV7-6 TGTGCCAGCAGCTTATTGCCCGGGACAGTAATCGGGGGCTTCTACGAGCAGTACTTC CASSLLPGTVIGGFYEQYF
. TRBJ2-1 TRBD2 TRBV7-9 TGTGCCAGCAGCTTAGCGCAAGCGGGGGCTTACAATGAGCAGTTCTTC CASSLAQAGAYNEQFF
. TRBJ1-2 . TRBV12-3/TRBV12-4 TGTGCCAGCACCCCACAATTGATCGGCTACACCTTC CASTPQLIGYTF
. TRBJ2-1 . TRBV24-1 TGTGCCACCTCAGGTGGCCATGAGCAGTTCTTC CATSGGHEQFF
few TRBJ2-1 . TRBV20-1 TGCAGTGCTAGACTTCCCGAGAGGGAGCAGTTCTTC CSARLPEREQFF
. TRBJ2-2 TRBD2 TRBV9 TGTGCCAGCAGCGTAGGACTAGCGGGAGGCACCGGGGAGCTGTTTTTT CASSVGLAGGTGELFF
few TRBJ2-1 . TRBV15 TGTGCCACCAGCAGAGGACAGCTAATTAACAATGAGCAGTTCTTC CATSRGQLINNEQFF
few TRBJ1-1 . TRBV9 TGTGCCAGCAGCGTAGATGGGGAGGGGACTGAAGCTTTCTTT CASSVDGEGTEAFF
. TRBJ2-1 . TRBV7-9 TGTGCCAGCAGCCCAGGGGGCGGGAGCTCCTACAATGAGCAGTTCTTC CASSPGGGSSYNEQFF
. TRBJ1-1 . TRBV6-1 TGTGCCAGCAGTGCCTTAGGCACTGAAGCTTTCTTT CASSALGTEAFF
few TRBJ1-1 . TRBV6-1 TGTGCCAGCAGGTCCACAGGGAACACTGAAGCTTTCTTT CASRSTGNTEAFF
. TRBJ2-1 . TRBV4-3 TGCGCCAGCAGCCAAGTTCTGCAGGGCCCCTACAATGAGCAGTTCTTC CASSQVLQGPYNEQFF
. TRBJ1-1 TRBD1 TRBV27 TGTGCCAGCAGTCGTCCCGGGACAGGGGGATATACTGAAGCTTTCTTT CASSRPGTGGYTEAFF
few TRBJ2-5 TRBD2 TRBV7-9 TGTGCCAGCAGCTTGGGATCTAGCGGGGGGAAGACCCAGTACTTC CASSLGSSGGKTQYF
. TRBJ2-3 TRBD2 TRBV20-1 TGCAGTGCTAGTGGGACTAGTCCAGATACGCAGTATTTT CSASGTSPDTQYF
. TRBJ2-1 TRBD2 TRBV20-1 TGCAGTGCTAGCACATTAGCGGGAGGACGTGAGCAGTTCTTC CSASTLAGGREQFF
. TRBJ2-1 TRBD2 TRBV5-1 TGCGCCAGCAGCTTGGCTCCGCTAGCGGGGGACAATGAGCAGTTCTTC CASSLAPLAGDNEQFF
. TRBJ2-1 TRBD2 TRBV20-1 TGCAGTGCCCATTCGGGACTAGCGGACTACAATGAGCAGTTCTTC CSAHSGLADYNEQFF
many TRBJ2-5 . TRBV3-1 TGTGCCAGCAGCCTTAGTTGGGAGACCCAGTACTTC CASSLSWETQYF
. TRBJ2-1 . TRBV20-1 TGCAGTGCCCCGGGGACTGCAGCCTACAATGAGCAGTTCTTC CSAPGTAAYNEQFF
few TRBJ2-1 . TRBV18 TGTGCCAGCTCAGCTAGCTTTTACAATGAGCAGTTCTTC CASSASFYNEQFF
. TRBJ1-1 . TRBV12-3/TRBV12-4 TGTGCCAGCAGTTTACTTTGGGACACTGAAGCTTTCTTT CASSLLWDTEAFF
. TRBJ1-1 . TRBV20-1 TGCAGTGCCAAACAGGGCTTGAACACTGAAGCTTTCTTT CSAKQGLNTEAFF
. TRBJ2-5 . TRBV27 TGTGCCAGCAGCCGCCTTAGCGAGCTGAGAAAGACCCAGTACTTC CASSRLSELRKTQYF
few TRBJ1-6 . TRBV5-1 TGCGCCAGCAGCTTGGGACCAGGGACATCACCCCTCCACTTT CASSLGPGTSPLHF
. TRBJ2-3 . TRBV12-3/TRBV12-4 TGTGCCAGCAGTTATCTGTTGTATACGCAGTATTTT CASSYLLYTQYF
. TRBJ1-6 . TRBV5-7 TGTGCCAGCAGCTTGGGGAACACCTATAATTCACCCCTCCACTTT CASSLGNTYNSPLHF
. TRBJ2-3 . TRBV12-3/TRBV12-4 TGTGCCAGCAGCCTCTCGCTTTCAAACACAGATACGCAGTATTTT CASSLSLSNTDTQYF
few TRBJ2-1 TRBD2 TRBV5-1 TGCGCCAGCAGCGAGGGACTAGCGGGAGGGTCTGAGCAGTTCTTC CASSEGLAGGSEQFF
. TRBJ2-1 TRBD2 TRBV3-1 TGTGCCAGCAGCCAGACTAGCTTCCCCAATGAGCAGTTCTTC CASSQTSFPNEQFF
once TRBJ2-3 TRBD2 TRBV20-1 TGCAGTGCGAAGCGTAGCGGGGCGCGCAGGGATACGCAGTATTTT CSAKRSGARRDTQYF
. TRBJ1-2 . TRBV4-3 TGCGCCAGCAGCCAATCTCCAGTGGAGGGCTATGGCTACACCTTC CASSQSPVEGYGYTF
many TRBJ1-2 TRBD1 TRBV5-6 TGTGCCAGCAGCGGTTCGGGACAGCCGCACTATGGCTACACCTTC CASSGSGQPHYGYTF
. TRBJ2-7 . TRBV6-1 TGTGCCAGCAGTAGGAACAGTCCCTACGAGCAGTACTTC CASSRNSPYEQYF
. TRBJ2-3 TRBD2 TRBV7-2 TGTGCCAGCAGCTCGACTAGCGGAACCTTGATCCATACGCAGTATTTT CASSSTSGTLIHTQYF
. TRBJ2-7 . TRBV5-1 TGCGCCAGCAGCTTGGACGGGGCCCCTTCCTACGAGCAGTACTTC CASSLDGAPSYEQYF
. TRBJ1-6 . TRBV20-1 TGCAGTGCTTGGGACACAGCTTATAATTCACCCCTCCACTTT CSAWDTAYNSPLHF